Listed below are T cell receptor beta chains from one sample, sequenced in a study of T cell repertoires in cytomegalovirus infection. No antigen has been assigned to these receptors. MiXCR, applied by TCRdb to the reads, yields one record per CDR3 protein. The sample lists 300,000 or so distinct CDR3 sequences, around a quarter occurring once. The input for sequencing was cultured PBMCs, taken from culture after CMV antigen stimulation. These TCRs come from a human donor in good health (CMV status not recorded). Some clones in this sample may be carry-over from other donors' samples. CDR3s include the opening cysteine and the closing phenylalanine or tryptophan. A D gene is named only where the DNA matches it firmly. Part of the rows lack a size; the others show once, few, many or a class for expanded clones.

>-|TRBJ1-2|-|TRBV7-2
TGTGCCAGCAGCAGGGGGGGTGGGGAAGGCTACACCTTC
CASSRGGGEGYTF
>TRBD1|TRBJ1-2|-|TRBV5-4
TGTGCCAGCAGCTTGGAAATGGACAGGGACTATGGCTACACCTTC
CASSLEMDRDYGYTF
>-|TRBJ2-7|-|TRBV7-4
TGTGCCAGCAGCACCCCGTTGGGGCGAGCGGCCCGCGAGCAGTACTTC
CASSTPLGRAAREQYF
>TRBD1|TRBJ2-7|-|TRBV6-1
TGTGCCAGCAGTCGACAGGGGACGAGTTACGAGCAGTACTTC
CASSRQGTSYEQYF
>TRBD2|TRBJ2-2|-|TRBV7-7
TGTGCTAGCAGCTCGGGACTAGCGGGGATCACCGGGGAGCTGTTTTTT
CASSSGLAGITGELFF
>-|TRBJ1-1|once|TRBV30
TGTGCCTGGAAGGCACAGTTGAACACTGAAGCTTTCTTT
CAWKAQLNTEAFF
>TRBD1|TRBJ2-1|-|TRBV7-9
TGTGCCAGCAGCTTAGTTGGCCAGGGGGCTGTTAATGAGCAGTTCTTC
CASSLVGQGAVNEQFF
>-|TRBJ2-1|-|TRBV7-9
TGTGCCTGCAACCCCATGGGGACGGGGCCCTACAATGAGCAGTTCTTC
CACNPMGTGPYNEQFF
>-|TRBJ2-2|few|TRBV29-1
TGCAGCGTCCTAAACCCGAACACCGGGGAGCTGTTTTTT
CSVLNPNTGELFF
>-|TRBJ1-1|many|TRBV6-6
TGTGCCAGCAGTTACCCTTTCCTCGGACAGTCCAACACTGAAGCTTTCTTT
CASSYPFLGQSNTEAFF
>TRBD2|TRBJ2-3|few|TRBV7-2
TGTGCCAGCAGCTTAGGCGGTAGCGGGAGTAGCACAGATACGCAGTATTTT
CASSLGGSGSSTDTQYF
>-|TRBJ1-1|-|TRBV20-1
TGCAGTGCTAGACCGGACACGAACACTGAAGCTTTCTTT
CSARPDTNTEAFF
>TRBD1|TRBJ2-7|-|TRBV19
TGTGCCAGTGGTCATTGGGACAGGCCCTTCTACGAGCAGTACTTC
CASGHWDRPFYEQYF
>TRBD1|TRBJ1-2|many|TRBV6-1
TGTGCCAGCAATTCCTACCGCCAACAGGGGGTTGACTATGGCTACACCTTC
CASNSYRQQGVDYGYTF
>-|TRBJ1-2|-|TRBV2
TGTGCCAGCAGTTTAGAACAGGGAGCCGGCTACACCTTC
CASSLEQGAGYTF
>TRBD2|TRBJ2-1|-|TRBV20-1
TGCAGTGCTATACGATCTAGCGGGAACAATGAGCAGTTCTTC
CSAIRSSGNNEQFF
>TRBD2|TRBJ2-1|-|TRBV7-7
TGTGCCAGCAGCTTATCCCCCCTAGCGGGAGGTGTTCACAATGAGCAGTTCTTC
CASSLSPLAGGVHNEQFF
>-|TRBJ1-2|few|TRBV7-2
TGTGCCACGGACATCAACACCTATGGCTACACCTTC
CATDINTYGYTF
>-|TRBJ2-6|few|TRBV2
TGTGCCAGCATCGGGGGCACTGGGGCCAACGTCCTGACTTTC
CASIGGTGANVLTF
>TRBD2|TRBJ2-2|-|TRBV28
TGTGCCAGCAGTTTAGGGGCGGGAGGGCCGTCCGGGGAGCTGTTTTTT
CASSLGAGGPSGELFF
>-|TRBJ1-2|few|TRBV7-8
TGTGCCAGCAGCCCTAGAGGTGGCGGGATAAACTATGGCTACACCTTC
CASSPRGGGINYGYTF
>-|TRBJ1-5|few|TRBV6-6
TGTGCCAGCAGTTACTCGAATTTAGGTAATCAGCCCCAGCATTTT
CASSYSNLGNQPQHF
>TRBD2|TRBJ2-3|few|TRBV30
TGTGCCTGGAGTGTAAAAGCGGGAGCCATGGATACGCAGTATTTT
CAWSVKAGAMDTQYF
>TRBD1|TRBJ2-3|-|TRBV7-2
TGTGCCAGCAGCCGGGGACAGGGCGGCTTAACGCAGTATTTT
CASSRGQGGLTQYF
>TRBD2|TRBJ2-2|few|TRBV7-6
TGTGCCAGCGGGACTAGCGGTTTGAACACCGGGGAGCTGTTTTTT
CASGTSGLNTGELFF
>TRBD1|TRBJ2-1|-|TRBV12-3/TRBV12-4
TGTGCCAGCAGTCAAGGACAGGACCAGTTCTTC
CASSQGQDQFF
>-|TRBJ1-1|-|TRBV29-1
TGCAGCGTTGAAGTGAACACTGAAGCTTTCTTT
CSVEVNTEAFF
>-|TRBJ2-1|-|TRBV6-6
TGTGCCAGCAGTTACGTAGGTGGCGAGCAGTTCTTC
CASSYVGGEQFF
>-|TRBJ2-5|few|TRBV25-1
TGTGCCAGCAGTGAATCTGGGGTTTGGGGTGTAGAGACCCAGTACTTC
CASSESGVWGVETQYF
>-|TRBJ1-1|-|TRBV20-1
TGCAGTGCTAGCCCCGGGACATCGAACACTGAAGCTTTCTTT
CSASPGTSNTEAFF
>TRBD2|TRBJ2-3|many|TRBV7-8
TGTGCCAGCAGCTTAACACCGCCTAGCGGGAGGGTCAGGGATACGCAGTATTTT
CASSLTPPSGRVRDTQYF
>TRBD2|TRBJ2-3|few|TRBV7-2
TGTGCCAGCACCCTAGTCGGGGGGAGCACAGATACGCAGTATTTT
CASTLVGGSTDTQYF
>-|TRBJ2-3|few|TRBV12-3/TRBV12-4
TGTGCCAGCCGGCGCGGGGGCACAGATACGCAGTATTTT
CASRRGGTDTQYF
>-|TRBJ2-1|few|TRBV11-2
TGTGCCAGCAGCTTCCTAGCGAGGTACAATGAGCAGTTCTTC
CASSFLARYNEQFF
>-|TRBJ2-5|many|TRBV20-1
TGCAGTGCTAGAGATGGTCGACGGGTCTCACAAGAGACCCAGTACTTC
CSARDGRRVSQETQYF
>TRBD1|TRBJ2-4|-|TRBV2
TGTGCCAGCAGGGGACAGGCCCGCATTCAGTACTTC
CASRGQARIQYF
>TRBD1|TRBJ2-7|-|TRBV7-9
TGTGCCAGCAGCTCCCGGACGGGACAGGGCTACGAGCAGTACTTC
CASSSRTGQGYEQYF
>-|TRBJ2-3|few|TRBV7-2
TGTGCCAGCAGCTTAGCGTTGCGAGAAGATACGCAGTATTTT
CASSLALREDTQYF
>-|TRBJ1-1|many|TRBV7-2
TGTGCCAGCAGCCCAGCGGGGGGGCATGCTGCCTTTGGTAACACTGAAGCTTTCTTT
CASSPAGGHAAFGNTEAFF
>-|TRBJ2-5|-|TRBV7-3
TGTGCCAGCAGCTTAATTCACTCCCGGGGTGGGACCCAGTACTTC
CASSLIHSRGGTQYF
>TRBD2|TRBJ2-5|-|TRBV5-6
TGTGCCAGCAGCTTGGTTAGCGGGAGGGCCGGAGAGACCCAGTACTTC
CASSLVSGRAGETQYF
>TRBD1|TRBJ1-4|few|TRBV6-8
TGTGCCAGCAGTTACTCGGGGACAGGCGTTGAAAAACTGTTTTTT
CASSYSGTGVEKLFF
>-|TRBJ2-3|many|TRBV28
TGTGCCAGCAGTCCGCATAGGGTCACAGATACGCAGTATTTT
CASSPHRVTDTQYF